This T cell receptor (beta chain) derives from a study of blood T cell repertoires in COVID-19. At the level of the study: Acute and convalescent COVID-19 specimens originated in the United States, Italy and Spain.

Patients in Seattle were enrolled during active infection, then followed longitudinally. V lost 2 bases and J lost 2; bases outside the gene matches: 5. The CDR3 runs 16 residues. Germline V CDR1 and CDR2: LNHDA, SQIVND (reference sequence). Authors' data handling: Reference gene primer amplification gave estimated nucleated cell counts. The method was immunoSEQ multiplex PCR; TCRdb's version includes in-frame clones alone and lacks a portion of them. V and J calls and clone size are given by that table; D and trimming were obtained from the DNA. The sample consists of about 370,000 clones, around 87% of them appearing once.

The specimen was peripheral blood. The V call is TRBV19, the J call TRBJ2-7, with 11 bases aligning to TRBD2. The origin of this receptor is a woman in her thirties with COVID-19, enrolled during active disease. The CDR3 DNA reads TGTGCCAGTAGTATATCCGGGACTAGCGGAGCCTACGAGCAGTACTTC. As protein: CASSISGTSGAYEQYF.